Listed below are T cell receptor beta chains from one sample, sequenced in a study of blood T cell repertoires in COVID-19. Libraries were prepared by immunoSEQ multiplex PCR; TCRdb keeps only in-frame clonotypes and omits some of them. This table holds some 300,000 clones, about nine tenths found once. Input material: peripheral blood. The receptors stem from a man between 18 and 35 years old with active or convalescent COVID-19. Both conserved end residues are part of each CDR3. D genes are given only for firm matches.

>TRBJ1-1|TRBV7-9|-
CASSLVGTENTEAFF
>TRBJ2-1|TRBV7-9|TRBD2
CASSGMDGTTNNEQFF
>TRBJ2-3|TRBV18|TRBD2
CASSPPGGRTDTQYF
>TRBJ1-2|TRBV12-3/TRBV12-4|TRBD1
CASSTGGGYGYTF
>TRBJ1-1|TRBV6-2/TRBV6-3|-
CASSYVGSTEAFF
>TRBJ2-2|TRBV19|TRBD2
CASSQAGGPTGELFF
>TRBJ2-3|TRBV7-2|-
CASSLTGASTDTQYF
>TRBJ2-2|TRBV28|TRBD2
CASSFSGLAGLNTGELFF
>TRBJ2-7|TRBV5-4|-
CASSIFSGGYEQYF
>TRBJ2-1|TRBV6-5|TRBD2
CASRRPGAGVHEQFF
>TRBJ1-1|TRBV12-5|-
CASGLAYVEAFF
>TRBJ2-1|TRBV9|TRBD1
CASSDWTGYNEQFF
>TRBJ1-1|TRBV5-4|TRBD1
CASSPPRGQQQAFF
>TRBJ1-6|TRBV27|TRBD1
CASSRDRENSPLHF
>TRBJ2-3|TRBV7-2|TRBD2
CASSLLAGGTDTQYF
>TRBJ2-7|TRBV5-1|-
CASSLVWTQYSYEQYF
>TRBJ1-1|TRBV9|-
CASSAQNPGWGTEAFF
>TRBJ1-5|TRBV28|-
CASSGDINPNQPQHF
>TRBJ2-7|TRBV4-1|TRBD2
CASSHGLAGAYEQYF
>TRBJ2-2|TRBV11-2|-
CASSFWRGPIGGELFF
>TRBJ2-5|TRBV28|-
CASSMRGAGLGETQYF
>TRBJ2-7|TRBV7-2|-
CASSSLPSPYEQYF
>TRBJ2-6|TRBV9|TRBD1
CASSPNGYRRGQNSGANVLTF
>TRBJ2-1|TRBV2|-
CASNGDRGTASYNEQFF
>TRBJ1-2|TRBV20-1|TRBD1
CSTGDYGYTF
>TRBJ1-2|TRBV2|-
CASSEAGDYGYTF
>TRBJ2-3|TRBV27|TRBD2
CASTGRRRGTTDTQYF
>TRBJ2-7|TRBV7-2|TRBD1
CASSTRDRRQEQYF
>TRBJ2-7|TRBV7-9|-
CASSLAKNEQYF
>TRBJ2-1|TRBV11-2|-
CASSLGDNVQFF
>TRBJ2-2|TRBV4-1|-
CASSPYPPFANTGELFF
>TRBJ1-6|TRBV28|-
CASSTPGLSPLHF
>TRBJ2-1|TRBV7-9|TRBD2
CASSPRRTSGPSYNEQFF
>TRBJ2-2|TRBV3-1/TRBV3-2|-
CASSHGAYTGELFF
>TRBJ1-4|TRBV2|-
CASSEQSTGPKLFF
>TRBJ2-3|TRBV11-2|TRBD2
CAAGGLDTQYF
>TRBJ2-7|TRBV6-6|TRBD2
CASSRPGTSGSEEAYEQYF
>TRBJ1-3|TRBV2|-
CASSPETTRGNTIYF
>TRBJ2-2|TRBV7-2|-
CASSLTSVTGELFF
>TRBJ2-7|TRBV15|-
CATSRVEGSSYEQYF
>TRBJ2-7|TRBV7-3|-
CASSFYGGVKYEQYF
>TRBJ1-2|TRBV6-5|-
CASSYSGVEYGYTF